Below, 12 T cell receptor beta chains from the same sample are listed, as sequenced in a study of Ad26.COV2.S vaccination and SARS-CoV-2 variants. Only in-frame clones appear in the TCRdb table, and some are missing; sequencing was by immunoSEQ multiplex PCR. This table holds approximately 340,000 clones, approximately 84% found once. Treatment here: about 20 received Ad26.COV2.S at low or high dose, single or two shots; five or six received placebo; per-sample allocation not given. The study sampled participants on day 63 after the first vaccine or placebo injection. The sample in question was peripheral blood, obtained in a trial of Ad26.COV2.S vaccine versus placebo. All receptors derive from a person aged 18 to 59 who received the Ad26.COV2.S COVID-19 vaccine or a placebo.

The chain couples TRBV9 to TRBJ2-1; D uncertain. The germline CDR1 and CDR2 sequences are SGDLS and YYNGEE. Trimming took off 3 bases at V and 0 bases at J, with 4 bases between the two ends. CDR3 size: 13 residues. The CDR3: CASSERSYNEQFF. CDR3 DNA: TGTGCCAGCAGCGAGCGCTCCTACAATGAGCAGTTCTTC.

V usage is TRBV21-1 and J usage is TRBJ2-3. TRBV21-1 is an annotated pseudogene. The CDR3 length is 14 residues. In nucleotides, the CDR3 is TGTGCCAGTGTGGCCCTAACTAGCACAGATACGCAGTATTTT. It codes for CASVALTSTDTQYF.

This chain joins TRBV2 and TRBJ2-7; possible D gene TRBD2, 6 bases. The ends were cut back, 6 bases at V and 0 bases at J, with 15 bases in the middle. The CDR3 covers 15 residues. Germline V gene lookup returns CDR1 SNHLY and CDR2 FYNNEI. The CDR3 loop is CASRNPAGYSYEQYF. CDR3 in DNA: TGTGCCAGCAGAAATCCGGCGGGGTACTCCTACGAGCAGTACTTC.

The chain is built from TRBV5-7 and TRBJ2-4; unclear D gene. TRBV5-7 is reported as an ORF; its role is uncertain. The length of the CDR3 is 15 residues. With 1 base removed from V and 0 bases from J, the gap between germline ends came to 8 bases. The CDR3 reads CASSLRKIAKNIQYF. As DNA, the CDR3 is TGTGCCAGCAGCTTGCGAAAAATAGCCAAAAACATTCAGTACTTC.

The CDR3: CASSPKDRGKVTGELFF. The CDR3 DNA reads TGTGCCAGCAGCCCGAAGGACAGGGGGAAGGTCACCGGGGAGCTGTTTTTT. The V gene is TRBV11-3, the J gene TRBJ2-2, with 10 bases lining up with TRBD1. This CDR3 spans 17 amino acids. Trimming removed 5 bases from V and 4 bases from J; junction bases left unmatched: 10. Germline values: CDR1 SGHNT, CDR2 YENEEA.

The chain carries TRBV7-2 and TRBJ2-2; D is perhaps TRBD2 (6 bases). This CDR3 comprises 16 residues. V lost 0 bases to trimming and J lost 1 base, with 9 bases between them. Germline V CDR1 and CDR2: SGHTA, FQGNSA. The CDR3 sequence: CASSLAISGNTGELFF. CDR3 bases: TGTGCCAGCAGCTTAGCAATTAGCGGGAACACCGGGGAGCTGTTTTTT.

V gene TRBV7-2 combines with J gene TRBJ1-3, with D possibly matching TRBD1 (6 bases). This CDR3 has 16 residues. Germline assignment: CDR1 SGHTA and CDR2 FQGNSA. Trimming took off 3 bases at V and 0 bases at J, with 12 bases between the two ends. CDR3 region: CASSFTGTPSGNTIYF. CDR3 DNA: TGTGCCAGCAGCTTTACCGGGACACCCTCTGGAAACACCATATATTTT.

The chain carries TRBV18 and TRBJ2-5; unclear D gene. The germline gives CDR1 KGHSH, CDR2 LQKENI. V lost 6 bases, J lost 6 bases, and 14 bases lay in between. The CDR3 covers 13 residues. The CDR3, as DNA: TGTGCCAGCTCCCCGGAAATCTTGCAGACCCAGTACTTC. Translated, it gives CASSPEILQTQYF.

The rearrangement joins TRBV19 to TRBJ2-7, with 8 bases aligning to TRBD1. The CDR3 spans 15 residues. Per germline, CDR1 LNHDA and CDR2 SQIVND (reference sequence). V lost 6 bases, J lost 0 bases, and 7 bases stayed unmatched. The CDR3 is CASRPGDRSSYEQYF. The DNA of the CDR3 is TGTGCCAGTAGGCCCGGGGACAGGAGCTCCTACGAGCAGTACTTC.

The CDR3 DNA sequence: TGTGCCAGCAGCTTAGATGTTAATACGCAGTATTTT. Its protein product is CASSLDVNTQYF. This chain uses TRBV7-9 with TRBJ2-3; no clear D. CDR3 size: 12 residues. Looked up from germline, CDR1 is SEHNR and CDR2 is FQNEAQ (reference sequence). Trimming took off 1 base at V and 7 bases at J, with 6 bases between the two ends.

V usage is TRBV12-3 or TRBV12-4 and J usage is TRBJ1-6; D not certain. CDR3 length: 13 amino acids. The V gene lost 4 bases and the J gene lost 8 bases, with 9 bases spanning the gap. The CDR3 spells CASSSREDSPLHF. CDR3 DNA sequence: TGTGCCAGCAGTTCTCGTGAGGATTCACCCCTCCACTTT.

J is TRBJ2-1 and V is TRBV19; the D gene is possibly TRBD1 (6 bases). This CDR3 region has 15 residues. CDR1 and CDR2 from the germline V gene are LNHDA and SQIVND (reference sequence). Deletions cut 10 bases from V and 7 bases from J, with 23 bases between. The CDR3: CATRQETYLLNEQFF. The CDR3 nucleotides are TGTGCCACTAGACAGGAGACTTACCTTTTGAATGAGCAGTTCTTC.